One sample yielded the 16 T cell receptor beta chains listed below, sequenced in a study of molecular identifiers for immune sequencing clone quantification. TCRdb recomputed calls from the PCR reads with MiXCR, one row per CDR3 protein. The repertoire includes around 460,000 distinct CDR3 sequences, around 21% of them detected once, and around 0.84% sits in the top ten. Sequencing was done on a sample of naive CD8+ T cells from blood, with Jurkat cell RNA spiked in. The subset denotes: FACS-sorted CD8+CD4-CCR7+CD45RA+ naive T cells. These receptors all come from a human donor in good health. Some libraries in this study had Jurkat cell RNA spiked in.

This clonotype was recorded at least ten times. The gene calls are TRBV6-6 and TRBJ1-1; 9 bases map to TRBD1. CDR3 length equals 17 residues. CDR1 and CDR2 (germline): MNHNY, SVGAGI (reference sequence). With V trimmed by 2 bases and J by 7 bases, 14 bases remained unmatched. The CDR3 nucleotides are TGTGCCAGCAGTTACCTAGGGACAGGGCTTTCCGACGGTGAAGCTTTCTTT. It encodes CASSYLGTGLSDGEAFF.

Notes on this clonotype: A read error may explain this, as a much larger clone is one base away. The chain joins TRBV4-3 to TRBJ2-5, with D unclear. The CDR3 length is 14 residues. CDR1 and CDR2 (germline): LGHNA, YSLEER. V shed 1 base and J shed 4 bases, with 10 bases lying between them. The CDR3 DNA follows: TGCGCCAGCAGCCAAGGACCTCGACTAGAGACCCAGTACTTC. Amino acids: CASSQGPRLETQYF.

This clonotype showed up many times. A junction end diverges from the germline sequence, so it may reflect a read error. The chain has TRBV5-1 and TRBJ2-7; D gene ambiguous. Germline CDR1 is SGHRS and CDR2 is YFSETQ. This CDR3 has 14 amino acids. This CDR3 is CASSFGGSSYEQYF. DNA of the CDR3: TGTGCCAGCAGTTTCGGCGGTAGCTCCTACGAGCAGTACTTC.

This clonotype was counted many times. The V and J genes are TRBV5-4 and TRBJ2-7; D gene unclear. The V gene's germline CDR1 is SGHNT and CDR2 YYREEE (reference sequence). V shed 2 bases and J shed 5 bases, with 14 bases lying between them. This CDR3 contains 14 residues. CDR3 coding DNA: TGTGCCAGCAGCTTAGCCGGGTCCTATAACGAGCAGTACTTC. This translates into CASSLAGSYNEQYF. Combining the CDR3 with reference TRBV5-4 and TRBJ2-7 gives the whole variable domain ETGVTQSPTHLIKTRGQQVTLRCSSQSGHNTVSWYQQALGQGPQFIFQYYREEENGRGNFPPRFSGLQFPNYSSELNVNALELDDSALYLCASSLAGSYNEQYFGPGTRLTVT.

This chain joins TRBV28 and TRBJ2-7, with 11 bases matching TRBD1. Trimming cost V 7 bases and J 4 bases; bases outside gene matches: 6. There are 14 residues in the CDR3. Germline CDR1 reads MDHEN; CDR2 reads SYDVKM. DNA of the CDR3: TGTGCCAGCACCTCGGACAGGGGGCGGTACGAGCAGTACTTC. Protein sequence: CASTSDRGRYEQYF.

This clonotype has a handful of counts. This may be a read error, as it is one base from a much larger clone. V gene TRBV7-9 combines with J gene TRBJ1-2; 7 bases line up with TRBD1. This CDR3 has 13 amino acids. Germline V gene data show CDR1 as SEHNR and CDR2 as FQNEAQ (reference sequence). The V and J ends lost 5 bases and 4 bases, in that order; junction bases with no gene match: 4. CDR3 DNA sequence: TGTGCCAGCAGCCCGACAGGGATCTATGGCTACACCTTC. The encoded protein is CASSPTGIYGYTF.

The chain uses TRBV7-9 and TRBJ2-7, with D hard to call. The CDR3 loop spans 15 amino acids. V lost 4 bases, J lost 2 bases, and 15 bases lay in between. Germline lookup yields CDR1 SEHNR and CDR2 FQNEAQ (reference sequence). CDR3 DNA sequence: TGTGCCAGCAGCTCGCCGGCGGTAATGGCCTACGAGCAGTACTTC. Protein product: CASSSPAVMAYEQYF.

This clonotype was detected many times. Written as DNA, the CDR3 is TGTGCCAGCAGTTACGGCGCAGGGTCCAGGGACGAGCAGTACTTC. Translation: CASSYGAGSRDEQYF. The chain uses TRBV6-5 and TRBJ2-7, with D possibly TRBD1 on 5 matching bases. Trimming removed 2 bases from V and 5 bases from J, with 16 bases in between. This CDR3 is 15 amino acids long. Germline CDR1 is MNHEY and CDR2 is SVGAGI.

This clonotype was observed at least ten times. The chain carries TRBV6-6 and TRBJ2-5, with D maybe TRBD2 (5 bases). In germline, CDR1 is MNHNY, CDR2 SVGAGI (reference sequence). With 6 bases removed from V and 2 bases from J, the gap between germline ends came to 19 bases. The CDR3 consists of 16 residues. Here the CDR3 reads CASSSYRGSRQETQYF. CDR3 nucleotide sequence: TGTGCCAGCAGCTCCTACCGAGGGTCCAGGCAAGAGACCCAGTACTTC.

The sample holds a few counts of this clonotype. The CDR3: CASTEDLSGIQYF. CDR3 nucleotides: TGTGCCAGTACCGAGGACCTTTCAGGGATTCAGTACTTC. The rearrangement uses TRBV19 and TRBJ2-4; tentative D call: TRBD1 (5 bases). The CDR3 contains 13 residues. Germline CDR1 reads LNHDA; CDR2 reads SQIVND (reference sequence). V lost 7 bases and J 10 bases, leaving 17 bases between the germline ends.

This clonotype was counted ten times or more. The chain recombines TRBV28 with TRBJ2-7, with D maybe TRBD1 (6 bases). The CDR3 runs to 14 residues. The germline V gene has CDR1 MDHEN and CDR2 SYDVKM. V shed 3 bases and J shed 0 bases, with 9 bases lying between them. The CDR3 nucleotides are TGTGCCAGCAGTTTTTTGGACAGCTCCTACGAGCAGTACTTC. It codes for CASSFLDSSYEQYF.

This clonotype was recorded only once. The junction does not match germline at one end; this may be a read error. This chain joins TRBV4-1 and TRBJ1-5, with D perhaps matching TRBD1 (5 bases). This CDR3 has 15 amino acids. The germline CDR1 and CDR2 sequences are MGHRA and YSYEKL. DNA for the CDR3: TGCACCAGCAGCCAATCTGGGGGGGGTGGCCAGCCCCAGCATTTT. Amino acid sequence: CTSSQSGGGGQPQHF.

The V call is TRBV20-1, the J call TRBJ2-1, with unresolved D. Germline assignment: CDR1 DFQATT and CDR2 SNEGSKA (reference sequence). The V gene lost 2 bases and the J gene lost 5 bases, with 4 bases spanning the gap. This CDR3 contains 11 residues. The CDR3 DNA follows: TGCAGTGCTAGACACGACAATGAGCAGTTCTTC. Its protein product is CSARHDNEQFF.

This clonotype was counted between two and nine times. The chain employs TRBV10-3 and TRBJ2-1; TRBD2 matches at 12 bases. CDR1 and CDR2 (germline): ENHRY, SYGVKD. With V trimmed by 2 bases and J by 5 bases, 1 base remained unmatched. The CDR3 is 15 amino acids. DNA of the CDR3: TGTGCCATCAGTGAGAGACTAGCGGGGGACAATGAGCAGTTCTTC. Translated: CAISERLAGDNEQFF.

This clonotype showed up just a few times. The chain couples TRBV20-1 to TRBJ2-3, with D tentatively TRBD1 (6 bases). The CDR3 has 15 amino acids. V lost 5 bases to trimming and J lost 0 bases, with 15 bases between them. CDR1 DFQATT and CDR2 SNEGSKA come from the germline V gene (reference sequence). The CDR3 sequence: CSARPRDTSTDTQYF. The CDR3 DNA sequence: TGCAGTGCTCGCCCTAGGGACACGAGCACAGATACGCAGTATTTT.

This clonotype was seen many times. This rearrangement joins TRBV27 to TRBJ2-3, with D unclear. Looked up from germline, CDR1 is MNHEY and CDR2 is SMNVEV (reference sequence). The CDR3 is 13 residues long. V shed 4 bases and J shed 5 bases, with 10 bases lying between them. CDR3 in amino acids: CASSWNNGDTQYF. The CDR3 nucleotides are TGTGCCAGCAGTTGGAACAACGGAGATACGCAGTATTTT.